A single sample gave rise to the 13 T cell receptor beta chains below, sequenced in a study of blood T cell repertoires in COVID-19. Only in-frame clones appear in the TCRdb table, and some are missing; sequencing was by immunoSEQ multiplex PCR. The table has around 400,000 clones, more than 70% seen once. The sequencing input was PBMCs or T cells enriched from blood (not recorded which). The origin of the receptors is a woman between 18 and 29 years old who had been exposed to COVID-19.

This clone has only one observation. The chain carries TRBV28 and TRBJ1-2, with D possibly TRBD1 on 5 matching bases. The CDR3 totals 17 residues. Per germline, CDR1 MDHEN and CDR2 SYDVKM. V was clipped by 7 bases and J by 8 bases, with 29 bases between them. CDR3: CASTSSVRVETFKGYTF. The CDR3 DNA reads as TGTGCCAGCACCTCCTCAGTCAGGGTGGAGACCTTCAAGGGCTACACCTTC.

The chain carries TRBV19 and TRBJ2-7, with D unresolved. V was trimmed by 3 bases and J by 3 bases, leaving 12 bases between them. This CDR3 has 14 amino acids. The germline V gene encodes CDR1 LNHDA and CDR2 SQIVND (reference sequence). In DNA form, the CDR3 reads TGTGCCAGTAGTATCGCCGGCGGATTCTACGAGCAGTACTTC. It specifies CASSIAGGFYEQYF. Variable domain in full (rest from reference TRBV19 and TRBJ2-7): DGGITQSPKYLFRKEGQNVTLSCEQNLNHDAMYWYRQDPGQGLRLIYYSQIVNDFQKGDIAEGYSVSREKKESFPLTVTSAQKNPTAFYLCASSIAGGFYEQYFGPGTRLTVT.

The CDR3 nucleotides are TGTGCCAGCAGCTTTGGGGACAGATCCTACGAGCAGTACTTC. This gives the protein CASSFGDRSYEQYF. The rearrangement uses TRBV9 and TRBJ2-7, with 7 bases matching TRBD1. Germline V gene lookup returns CDR1 SGDLS and CDR2 YYNGEE. The CDR3 has 14 amino acids. V shed 4 bases and J 1 base; nucleotides not matched to a gene: 5. The full variable domain, its missing parts supplied by reference TRBV9 and TRBJ2-7, is DSGVTQTPKHLITATGQRVTLRCSPRSGDLSVYWYQQSLDQGLQFLIQYYNGEERAKGNILERFSAQQFPDLHSELNLSSLELGDSALYFCASSFGDRSYEQYFGPGTRLTVT.

This clone was picked up a small number of times. The chain recombines TRBV4-3 with TRBJ2-6; the D gene is possibly TRBD1 (7 bases). With 0 bases removed from V and 4 bases from J, the gap between germline ends came to 13 bases. The CDR3 sequence is 17 residues long. From germline, CDR1 is LGHNA and CDR2 YSLEER. CDR3 coding DNA: TGCGCCAGCAGCCAAGAGGAGGGGGCGGGAGGGGCCAACGTCCTGACTTTC. Translated, it gives CASSQEEGAGGANVLTF.

This clone has just one count. This chain joins TRBV2 and TRBJ1-1; 7 nucleotides align to TRBD1. Germline assignment: CDR1 SNHLY and CDR2 FYNNEI. V lost 8 bases, J lost 7 bases, and 13 bases stayed unmatched. The CDR3 has 14 residues. CDR3 amino acids: CASLDPGGQYEAFF. CDR3 bases: TGTGCCAGCCTTGACCCAGGGGGACAGTATGAAGCTTTCTTT.

The gene calls are TRBV2 and TRBJ1-3; 11 nucleotides match TRBD1. This CDR3 is built from 16 residues. The ends lost 6 bases at V and 0 bases at J; junction bases unmatched: 4. Germline loops: CDR1 SNHLY, CDR2 FYNNEI. The chain's CDR3 is CASRDRGPLSGNTIYF. Here the CDR3 DNA reads TGTGCCAGCAGGGACAGGGGGCCTCTCTCTGGAAACACCATATATTTT.

V usage is TRBV27 and J usage is TRBJ2-7, with 8 bases that match TRBD2. The V segment lost 9 bases and the J segment 5 bases; nucleotides outside the gene matches: 15. CDR3 size: 15 residues. Germline V gene data show CDR1 as MNHEY and CDR2 as SMNVEV (reference sequence). The CDR3 sequence: CASIVLGTRVHEQYF. Written as DNA, the CDR3 is TGTGCCAGTATTGTGTTGGGGACTAGAGTCCACGAGCAGTACTTC.

The rearrangement uses TRBV16 and TRBJ2-6; 9 bases map to TRBD1. Germline V CDR1 and CDR2: KGHSY, FQNENV. The V gene end was trimmed by 2 bases and the J gene end by 1 base; junction bases not matched to a gene: 15. This CDR3 region has 21 residues. In DNA, the CDR3 is TGTGCCAGCAGCCAAACCAATCCCGGGACAGGGCCTCCTTCTGGGGCCAACGTCCTGACTTTC. This codes for CASSQTNPGTGPPSGANVLTF.

This clone was observed once. In DNA form, the CDR3 reads TGCGCCAGCAGCCGATCCCCAGGGGGCGCCGGGCTAGATCAGCCCCAGCATTTT. Translating it yields CASSRSPGGAGLDQPQHF. The genes are TRBV5-1 and TRBJ1-5; 8 bases are shared with TRBD1. With 4 bases clipped from V and 5 bases from J, the junction kept 17 bases outside the gene matches. CDR3 length equals 18 residues. Per the germline V gene, CDR1 is SGHRS and CDR2 is YFSETQ. The variable domain in full, completed from reference TRBV5-1 and TRBJ1-5, reads KAGVTQTPRYLIKTRGQQVTLSCSPISGHRSVSWYQQTPGQGLQFLFEYFSETQRNKGNFPGRFSGRQFSNSRSEMNVSTLELGDSALYLCASSRSPGGAGLDQPQHFGDGTRLSIL.

The V and J genes are TRBV6-4 and TRBJ1-2; 7 bases align to TRBD1. V gave up 6 bases and J gave up 5 bases; unmatched junction bases: 15. This CDR3 region has 16 residues. Germline V lookup: CDR1 MRHNA, CDR2 SNTAGT. CDR3 region: CASSPAAEGAPYGYTF. DNA for the CDR3: TGTGCCAGCAGCCCGGCGGCGGAGGGGGCGCCTTATGGCTACACCTTC.

The genes are TRBV5-4 and TRBJ1-4; TRBD1 aligns across 9 bases. Germline CDR1 is SGHNT and CDR2 is YYREEE (reference sequence). Trimming removed 2 bases from V and 7 bases from J; junction bases left unmatched: 6. The CDR3 is 15 residues long. Here the CDR3 reads CASSFPTGGTEKLFF. CDR3 coding DNA: TGTGCCAGCAGCTTTCCGACAGGGGGAACTGAAAAACTGTTTTTT.

The chain combines TRBV27 with TRBJ2-3; no reliable D call. V was cut by 3 bases and J by 6 bases, with 7 bases left in between. Germline loops: CDR1 MNHEY, CDR2 SMNVEV (reference sequence). The CDR3 runs to 12 residues. The CDR3 protein is CASSFIGDTQYF. In DNA, the CDR3 is TGTGCCAGCAGTTTCATCGGGGATACGCAGTATTTT.

The chain carries TRBV6-5 and TRBJ1-5; 9 bases fit TRBD1. Germline CDR1 and CDR2: MNHEY and SVGAGI. This CDR3 comprises 16 residues. V shed 2 bases and J 2 bases; nucleotides not matched to a gene: 4. CDR3 protein: CASSYGGQGGNQPQHF. The CDR3 DNA reads as TGTGCCAGCAGTTACGGGGGACAGGGCGGCAATCAGCCCCAGCATTTT.